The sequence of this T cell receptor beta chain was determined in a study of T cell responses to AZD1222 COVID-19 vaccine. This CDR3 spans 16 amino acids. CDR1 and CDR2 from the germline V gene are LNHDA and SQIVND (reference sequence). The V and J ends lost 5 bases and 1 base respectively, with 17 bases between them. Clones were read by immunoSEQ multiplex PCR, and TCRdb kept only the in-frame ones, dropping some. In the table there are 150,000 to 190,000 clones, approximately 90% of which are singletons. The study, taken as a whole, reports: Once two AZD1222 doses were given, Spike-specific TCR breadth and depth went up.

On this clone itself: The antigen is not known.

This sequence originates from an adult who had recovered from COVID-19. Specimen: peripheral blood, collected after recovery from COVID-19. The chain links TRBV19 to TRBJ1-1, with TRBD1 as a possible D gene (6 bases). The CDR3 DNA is TGTGCCAGTAGTTCCCCGGGGCAGGGGAAGAACACTGAAGCTTTCTTT. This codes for CASSSPGQGKNTEAFF.